A single sample gave rise to the 6 T cell receptor beta chains below, sequenced in a study of Graves' ophthalmopathy and Graves' hyperthyroidism (dated by TCRdb to 2016 to 2019). The run used an Illumina HiSeq 2000. For repertoire sequencing, the TCR beta CDR3 regions were amplified from RNA transcripts. HTBI primers and the Qiagen OneStep RT-PCR kit were used in a first-round RT-PCR, which was followed by a second-round multiplex PCR, size selection and purification. TCRdb passed the public sequencing reads through fastp at Q25 and MiXCR, retaining productive beta sequences. Rows with one shared CDR3 protein collapse into an entry with the most common genes and DNA. This sample lists over a million distinct CDR3 sequences; about two fifths were detected once. Over 8.5% of the sample goes to the ten largest clones. Sequencing was performed on peripheral blood or thyroid tissue (not recorded which). These receptor sequences come from an adult man with Graves' hyperthyroidism.

This clonotype occurred many times. This chain joins TRBV5-1 and TRBJ1-3; D remains ambiguous. The CDR3 is 16 residues long. CDR1 SGHRS and CDR2 YFSETQ come from the germline V gene. Trimming took off 2 bases at V and 0 bases at J, with 12 bases between the two ends. The CDR3 sequence is CASSLMGGDSGNTIYF. The CDR3 DNA is TGCGCCAGCAGCTTAATGGGAGGTGACTCTGGAAACACCATATATTTT.

This clonotype was picked up a small number of times. V is TRBV14 and J is TRBJ2-7, with a weak D call TRBD2 (5 bases). V shed 4 bases and J shed 7 bases, with 17 bases lying between them. The CDR3 spans 14 residues. The V gene's germline CDR1 is SGHDN and CDR2 FVKESK. The CDR3 DNA reads TGTGCCAGCAGCCGAGGATTGACACTAGGAGAGCAGTACTTC. It codes for CASSRGLTLGEQYF.

The table lists this clonotype with many counts. This rearrangement joins TRBV14 to TRBJ2-7, with D possibly matching TRBD2 (5 bases). Trimming shortened V by 0 bases and J by 7 bases, and 16 bases separated the two germline ends. This CDR3 spans 15 amino acids. Per germline, CDR1 SGHDN and CDR2 FVKESK. CDR3 sequence reads: CASSQDIVASGEQYF. The DNA of the CDR3 is TGTGCCAGCAGCCAAGATATAGTAGCGTCGGGTGAGCAGTACTTC.

This clonotype has at least ten counts. The V and J genes are TRBV29-1 and TRBJ1-2, with 8 bases lining up with TRBD1. Per the germline V gene, CDR1 is SQVTM and CDR2 is ANQGSEA. With V trimmed by 6 bases and J by 8 bases, 20 bases remained unmatched. This CDR3 has 16 residues. This CDR3 reads CSVHTGTAQGAGGYTF. The CDR3, as DNA: TGCAGCGTCCACACTGGGACCGCGCAGGGGGCGGGAGGCTACACCTTC.

This clonotype was observed many times. Germline and junction disagree at one end, which may indicate a read error. CDR3 protein: CASSLGERARGF. The CDR3 DNA reads as TGTGCCAGCAGTTTAGGGGAGAGGGCCCGGGGTTTT. The chain employs TRBV12-3 or TRBV12-4 and TRBJ1-5; the D is unclear. This CDR3 comprises 12 residues.

This chain connects TRBV20-1 to TRBJ1-1; D perhaps matches TRBD1 (6 bases). The CDR3 has 16 residues. The V gene's germline CDR1 is DFQATT and CDR2 SNEGSKA (reference sequence). CDR3 in amino acids: CSVEDSGGRMNTEAFF. CDR3 bases: TGCAGCGTTGAAGATTCCGGGGGGCGGATGAACACTGAAGCTTTCTTT.